One sample yielded the 17 T cell receptor beta chains listed below, sequenced in a study of cytomegalovirus exposure and HLA in healthy donors. This PCR relied on a set of 60 Vbeta primers and 13 Jbeta primers. Sequencing was performed with immunoSEQ multiplex PCR; in TCRdb, only in-frame clones are kept and a portion is missing. The sample consists of about 160,000 clones, approximately 71% of them appearing once. Input material: PBMCs. These receptors came from a woman younger than 30 in good health and CMV-seropositive.

The chain links TRBV4-1 to TRBJ2-7, with D unclear. Looked up from germline, CDR1 is MGHRA and CDR2 is YSYEKL. Trimming shortened V by 0 bases and J by 2 bases, and 11 bases separated the two germline ends. This CDR3 has 15 amino acids. The CDR3 nucleotides are TGCGCCAGCAGCCAAGACCAACGGTCGCCCTACGAGCAGTACTTC. Protein: CASSQDQRSPYEQYF.

V and J are TRBV5-1 and TRBJ2-1; 10 nucleotides align to TRBD2. The CDR3 has 14 residues. CDR1 and CDR2 (germline): SGHRS, YFSETQ. V was clipped by 7 bases and J by 10 bases; unmatched bases: 11. The CDR3, as DNA: TGCGCCAGCCTACTAGCGGGACCCAAGGCGGAGCAGTTCTTC. This gives the protein CASLLAGPKAEQFF.

A single count supports this clone. The same CDR3 can be traced to other DNA sequences in this sample. The chain links TRBV18 to TRBJ1-1; TRBD1 is a possible D gene (5 bases). The germline CDR1 and CDR2 sequences are KGHSH and LQKENI. The CDR3 runs 14 residues. The V gene lost 3 bases and the J gene lost 1 base, with 9 bases spanning the gap. The CDR3 reads CASSPGQGNTEAFF. Here the CDR3 DNA reads TGTGCCAGCTCACCCGGGCAGGGGAACACTGAAGCTTTCTTT.

This chain links TRBV5-4 with TRBJ1-2, with D maybe TRBD1 (6 bases). Trimming left V 2 bases short and J 8 bases short, with 16 bases between. Germline V gives CDR1 SGHNT, CDR2 YYREEE (reference sequence). The CDR3 consists of 14 residues. The CDR3 bases are TGTGCCAGCAGCTTTGGGGGCTATCGTGGGGGCTACACCTTC. Protein product: CASSFGGYRGGYTF.

In this sample, this clone turned up a few times. The J gene is TRBJ2-7, the V gene TRBV18, with 9 bases matching TRBD2. Germline loops: CDR1 KGHSH, CDR2 LQKENI. The length of the CDR3 is 14 residues. V lost 2 bases, J lost 4 bases, and 3 bases stayed unmatched. The CDR3 here is CASSPGSGSYEQYF. CDR3 nucleotide sequence: TGTGCCAGCTCACCAGGTAGCGGGAGTTACGAGCAGTACTTC. The whole variable domain, remainder taken from reference TRBV18 and TRBJ2-7, is NAGVMQNPRHLVRRRGQEARLRCSPMKGHSHVYWYRQLPEEGLKFMVYLQKENIIDESGMPKERFSAEFPKEGPSILRIQQVVRGDSAAYFCASSPGSGSYEQYFGPGTRLTVT.

This clone was found a few times. This rearrangement joins TRBV19 to TRBJ1-3; D unclear. The CDR3 extends over 15 amino acids. CDR1 LNHDA and CDR2 SQIVND come from the germline V gene (reference sequence). With 5 bases removed from V and 0 bases from J, the gap between germline ends came to 11 bases. The CDR3 DNA reads TGTGCCAGTAGTCCGGTCTGGTCCTCTGGAAACACCATATATTTT. Translated, it gives CASSPVWSSGNTIYF. Combining the CDR3 with reference TRBV19 and TRBJ1-3 gives the whole variable domain DGGITQSPKYLFRKEGQNVTLSCEQNLNHDAMYWYRQDPGQGLRLIYYSQIVNDFQKGDIAEGYSVSREKKESFPLTVTSAQKNPTAFYLCASSPVWSSGNTIYFGEGSWLTVV.

The chain employs TRBV9 and TRBJ1-2; possible D gene TRBD1, 6 bases. Germline CDR1 SGDLS, CDR2 YYNGEE. The CDR3 is made up of 16 amino acids. Trimming pared 0 bases from V and 4 bases from J, leaving 16 bases between. CDR3 region: CASSVGQVGVRYGYTF. For the CDR3, the DNA is TGTGCCAGCAGCGTAGGACAGGTGGGGGTTCGCTATGGCTACACCTTC. The full variable domain, completed using reference TRBV9 and TRBJ1-2, is DSGVTQTPKHLITATGQRVTLRCSPRSGDLSVYWYQQSLDQGLQFLIQYYNGEERAKGNILERFSAQQFPDLHSELNLSSLELGDSALYFCASSVGQVGVRYGYTFGSGTRLTVV.

The V and J genes are TRBV7-9 and TRBJ1-1; D may be TRBD1 (5 bases). V was trimmed by 3 bases and J by 6 bases, leaving 11 bases between them. The CDR3 contains 13 residues. CDR1 and CDR2 from the germline V gene are SEHNR and FQNEAQ (reference sequence). CDR3 sequence (DNA): TGTGCCAGCAGCTTGTCCAGGGCCCCTGAAGCTTTCTTT. Residues: CASSLSRAPEAFF. The whole variable domain, filled in from reference TRBV7-9 and TRBJ1-1, reads DTGVSQNPRHKITKRGQNVTFRCDPISEHNRLYWYRQTLGQGPEFLTYFQNEAQLEKSRLLSDRFSAERPKGSFSTLEIQRTEQGDSAMYLCASSLSRAPEAFFGQGTRLTVV.

The CDR3 bases are TGTGCCAGCAGCCACACCGCACAGAGGAACACTGAAGCTTTCTTT. Residues: CASSHTAQRNTEAFF. The rearrangement uses TRBV4-2 and TRBJ1-1; D is unresolved. The CDR3 totals 15 residues. In germline, CDR1 is LGHNA, CDR2 YNFKEQ. V lost 3 bases and J 1 base, leaving 12 bases between the germline ends.

CDR3: CASSPAGTGASQPQHF. The DNA for the CDR3 is TGTGCCAGCAGCCCCGCCGGGACAGGTGCTAGTCAGCCCCAGCATTTT. The rearrangement uses TRBV7-8 and TRBJ1-5; 8 bases align to TRBD1. The CDR3 totals 16 residues. CDR1 and CDR2 from the germline V gene are SGHVS and FQNEAQ. Germline trimming cut 5 bases from V and 6 bases from J; bases unmatched to any gene: 12.

The chain recombines TRBV19 with TRBJ1-5; the match to TRBD1 covers 7 bases. Germline V gene sequence: CDR1 LNHDA, CDR2 SQIVND (reference sequence). V shed 1 base, J shed 2 bases, and the junction held 5 bases outside the gene matches. The CDR3 totals 16 residues. Here the CDR3 reads CASSIGTGEGNQPQHF. CDR3 sequence (DNA): TGTGCCAGTAGTATAGGAACAGGGGAGGGCAATCAGCCCCAGCATTTT. The full variable domain, completed using reference TRBV19 and TRBJ1-5, is DGGITQSPKYLFRKEGQNVTLSCEQNLNHDAMYWYRQDPGQGLRLIYYSQIVNDFQKGDIAEGYSVSREKKESFPLTVTSAQKNPTAFYLCASSIGTGEGNQPQHFGDGTRLSIL.

This chain links TRBV19 with TRBJ1-1; D perhaps matches TRBD1 (5 bases). Germline CDR1 is LNHDA and CDR2 is SQIVND (reference sequence). This CDR3 contains 17 residues. Trimming left V 6 bases short and J 1 base short, with 21 bases between. The DNA for the CDR3 is TGTGCCAGTAGCCCCTGGTGGACAACAAAAAAGAACACTGAAGCTTTCTTT. It translates to CASSPWWTTKKNTEAFF. Filled out from reference TRBV19 and TRBJ1-1, the complete variable domain reads DGGITQSPKYLFRKEGQNVTLSCEQNLNHDAMYWYRQDPGQGLRLIYYSQIVNDFQKGDIAEGYSVSREKKESFPLTVTSAQKNPTAFYLCASSPWWTTKKNTEAFFGQGTRLTVV.

The chain has TRBV27 and TRBJ2-1, with a possible D match to TRBD1 (6 bases). Trimming cost V 5 bases and J 7 bases, with 18 bases left between them. This CDR3 comprises 15 residues. CDR1 and CDR2 (germline): MNHEY, SMNVEV (reference sequence). For the CDR3, the DNA is TGTGCCAGCAGTCCAGGACAGAACCCCTTGAATGAGCAGTTCTTC. Translated, it gives CASSPGQNPLNEQFF.

This clone appeared a single time. V usage is TRBV18 and J usage is TRBJ1-2; D ambiguous. From germline, CDR1 is KGHSH and CDR2 LQKENI. The CDR3 length is 14 residues. V lost 3 bases, J lost 8 bases, and 16 bases lay in between. The DNA of the CDR3 is TGTGCCAGCTCACCCCCCCCGGATCGGCGGGGCTACACCTTC. Translated, it gives CASSPPPDRRGYTF.

In its sample, this clone was seen a few times. The J gene is TRBJ1-1, the V gene TRBV6-6; D might be TRBD1 (5 bases). The germline V gene has CDR1 MNHNY and CDR2 SVGAGI (reference sequence). The CDR3 has 16 amino acids. The germline V and J ends were trimmed by 6 bases and 1 base, with 18 bases remaining between them. CDR3 DNA sequence: TGTGCCAGCAGCAATTCGGGGGAGGGAGGGAACACTGAAGCTTTCTTT. Translation gives CASSNSGEGGNTEAFF.

CDR3 bases: TGTGCCAGCAGCTTAGCTGACTACTCCACTAGCACAGATACGCAGTATTTT. Translation gives CASSLADYSTSTDTQYF. The chain couples TRBV7-2 to TRBJ2-3, with D possibly matching TRBD2 (5 bases). The CDR3 loop spans 17 amino acids. Germline V gene sequence: CDR1 SGHTA, CDR2 FQGNSA. V dropped 0 bases and J dropped 0 bases, with 13 bases sitting between them.

V and J are TRBV18 and TRBJ1-1; unclear D gene. Trimming cost V 0 bases and J 8 bases, with 13 bases left between them. The CDR3 spans 14 residues. CDR1 is KGHSH and CDR2 is LQKENI in the germline V gene. The CDR3 nucleotides read TGTGCCAGCTCACCACCGATGGGAGGAGTAGAAGCTTTCTTT. It yields the protein CASSPPMGGVEAFF.